These 20 T cell receptor beta chains came from one sample sequenced in a study of blood T cell repertoires in COVID-19 (TCRdb year 2020). Library generation was performed with the immunoSEQ multiplex PCR assay. Not all clones reach the TCRdb copy of this immuneACCESS table, which keeps in-frame sequences only. Checked studies attribute under half of the gap to unresolved V genes and leave the rest unexplained. The sample profile shows hundreds of thousands of clones; about four fifths of them were found once. The ten most abundant clones make up less than 4% of the sample. Input material: PBMCs or T cells enriched from blood (not recorded which). Receptors were obtained from a middle-aged woman who had been exposed to COVID-19.

The chain couples TRBV27 to TRBJ2-3; no clear D gene. CDR3 length: 13 residues. Germline assignment: CDR1 MNHEY and CDR2 SMNVEV (reference sequence). Trimming shortened V by 4 bases and J by 3 bases, and 8 bases separated the two germline ends. CDR3 sequence (DNA): TGTGCCAGCAGTTCCCCGTCGACAGATACGCAGTATTTT. The encoded protein is CASSSPSTDTQYF.

The chain is built from TRBV7-8 and TRBJ1-1, with D uncertain. Trimming cost V 5 bases and J 10 bases, with 14 bases left between them. Germline CDR1 is SGHVS and CDR2 is FQNEAQ. The CDR3 contains 12 residues. CDR3 region: CASSPNLERAFF. DNA of the CDR3: TGTGCCAGCAGCCCCAACTTGGAGCGAGCTTTCTTT.

Written as DNA, the CDR3 is TGTGCCAGCAGTGTACAGTCCTCTGGGGCCAACGTCCTGACTTTC. It encodes CASSVQSSGANVLTF. The J gene is TRBJ2-6, the V gene TRBV25-1; no reliable D call. Trimming shortened V by 4 bases and J by 0 bases, and 7 bases separated the two germline ends. The germline gives CDR1 MGHDK, CDR2 SYGVNS. The CDR3 sequence is 15 residues long.

J is TRBJ1-1 and V is TRBV4-1, with no clear D. Germline CDR1 reads MGHRA; CDR2 reads YSYEKL. There are 13 residues in the CDR3. V dropped 0 bases and J dropped 11 bases, with 13 bases sitting between them. CDR3 DNA: TGCGCCAGCAGCCAAGATGAGAGAGGGTGGGCTTTCTTT. It specifies CASSQDERGWAFF.

This clone has only a few counts. The J gene is TRBJ2-7, the V gene TRBV4-3; 8 bases map to TRBD2. The CDR3 contains 14 residues. Looked up from germline, CDR1 is LGHNA and CDR2 is YSLEER. J gave up 3 bases and V 1 base, and 2 bases lay outside the gene matches. CDR3 in amino acids: CASSQVAGGYEQYF. The CDR3 DNA sequence: TGCGCCAGCAGCCAAGTGGCGGGGGGCTACGAGCAGTACTTC.

V gene TRBV18 combines with J gene TRBJ2-5, with 13 bases that match TRBD2. Germline assignment: CDR1 KGHSH and CDR2 LQKENI. The CDR3 has 17 amino acids. Trimming removed 3 bases from V and 2 bases from J; junction bases left unmatched: 6. CDR3 in DNA: TGTGCCAGCTCACCTCGACTAGCGGGGGGCCCGCAAGAGACCCAGTACTTC. Encoded protein: CASSPRLAGGPQETQYF.

This rearrangement joins TRBV27 to TRBJ1-6, with a weak D call TRBD1 (6 bases). This CDR3 has 14 amino acids. Trimming left V 2 bases short and J 9 bases short, with 11 bases between. Germline V lookup: CDR1 MNHEY, CDR2 SMNVEV (reference sequence). In DNA form, the CDR3 reads TGTGCCAGCAGTTTACCAGGGGTCGGTTCACCCCTCCACTTT. Translating it yields CASSLPGVGSPLHF.

This chain links TRBV5-5 with TRBJ1-5; a weak D match, TRBD1 (5 bases). Trimming cost V 5 bases and J 2 bases, with 11 bases left between them. The CDR3 loop spans 14 amino acids. Germline-derived CDR1 and CDR2 are SGHKS and YYEKEE (reference sequence). CDR3 in DNA: TGTGCCAGCAGGAATGGGGCAGGCAATCAGCCCCAGCATTTT. It is translated as CASRNGAGNQPQHF. The full variable domain, in which reference TRBV5-5 and TRBJ1-5 provide the parts outside the CDR3, is DAGVTQSPTHLIKTRGQQVTLRCSPISGHKSVSWYQQVLGQGPQFIFQYYEKEERGRGNFPDRFSARQFPNYSSELNVNALLLGDSALYLCASRNGAGNQPQHFGDGTRLSIL.

This rearrangement joins TRBV27 to TRBJ2-7; no clear D. V gave up 5 bases and J gave up 0 bases, with 17 bases separating them. Germline CDR1 MNHEY, CDR2 SMNVEV (reference sequence). The CDR3 has 16 residues. The CDR3 reads CASSLPRGQPSYEQYF. CDR3 in DNA: TGTGCCAGCAGTCTGCCACGAGGCCAGCCCTCCTACGAGCAGTACTTC.

The rearrangement links TRBV19 to TRBJ2-3; 9 nucleotides match TRBD1. CDR1 LNHDA and CDR2 SQIVND come from the germline V gene (reference sequence). V trimming: 5 bases; J trimming: 5 bases; junction bases outside the gene matches: 5. The CDR3 has 14 residues. The CDR3 coding sequence is TGTGCCAGTAGTCGGGACAGGGCGGAAGATACGCAGTATTTT. It specifies CASSRDRAEDTQYF.

This clone was picked up one time. The chain employs TRBV10-2 and TRBJ1-5; 9 nucleotides agree with TRBD1. In germline, CDR1 is WSHSY, CDR2 SAAADI. This CDR3 contains 15 residues. Trimming removed 6 bases from V and 4 bases from J; junction bases left unmatched: 7. Written as DNA, the CDR3 is TGCGCCAGCAGACCCTCCGGGACAGGGAATCAGCCCCAGCATTTT. It codes for CASRPSGTGNQPQHF.

The chain couples TRBV7-2 to TRBJ2-7; TRBD2 aligns across 12 bases. From germline, CDR1 is SGHTA and CDR2 FQGNSA. The ends lost 3 bases at V and 2 bases at J; junction bases unmatched: 5. The CDR3 has 16 amino acids. The CDR3, as DNA: TGTGCCAGCAGCTTCCTCGGACTAGCGGGGACCTACGAGCAGTACTTC. It yields the protein CASSFLGLAGTYEQYF.

This chain joins TRBV25-1 and TRBJ2-3; D may be TRBD2 (7 bases). CDR1 is MGHDK, CDR2 SYGVNS, per germline. The V gene lost 1 base and the J gene lost 5 bases, with 13 bases spanning the gap. The length of the CDR3 is 15 residues. CDR3 in DNA: TGTGCCAGCAGTGAATTCCGGGGGGCGGGAGATACGCAGTATTTT. It encodes CASSEFRGAGDTQYF.

V gene TRBV18 combines with J gene TRBJ2-1; 16 bases fit TRBD2. This CDR3 contains 18 residues. J lost 9 bases, V lost 2 bases, and 10 bases had no gene match. Germline V gives CDR1 KGHSH, CDR2 LQKENI. The CDR3 bases are TGTGCCAGCTCACCAGTACGCGGGACTAGCGGGGGGGCCGGTGAGCAGTTCTTC. Its protein is CASSPVRGTSGGAGEQFF.

The chain joins TRBV28 to TRBJ1-4; 7 nucleotides match TRBD1. The ends lost 8 bases at V and 8 bases at J; junction bases unmatched: 8. The CDR3 has 13 amino acids. Germline CDR1 and CDR2: MDHEN and SYDVKM. In DNA, the CDR3 is TGTGCCAGCCTACAGGGGCTTCGAGAAAAACTGTTTTTT. This encodes CASLQGLREKLFF.

The CDR3 protein is CASSLDGTGVGYEQFF. The CDR3 DNA is TGTGCCAGCAGCTTAGATGGGACAGGGGTTGGGTATGAGCAGTTCTTC. The chain couples TRBV11-3 to TRBJ2-1, with 10 bases fitting TRBD1. J was trimmed by 8 bases and V by 0 bases; bases with no gene match: 7. The V gene's germline CDR1 is SGHNT and CDR2 YENEEA. The CDR3 extends over 16 amino acids.

V usage is TRBV19 and J usage is TRBJ1-1; a possible D gene is TRBD1 (6 bases). This CDR3 spans 13 amino acids. V was trimmed by 7 bases and J by 5 bases, leaving 14 bases between them. Germline V gene lookup returns CDR1 LNHDA and CDR2 SQIVND (reference sequence). The CDR3 region is CASTGPQGTEAFF. The CDR3 DNA reads TGTGCCAGTACGGGCCCACAGGGAACTGAAGCTTTCTTT.

The chain is built from TRBV9 and TRBJ2-1, with 11 bases fitting TRBD2. With 3 bases clipped from V and 9 bases from J, the junction kept 8 bases outside the gene matches. The CDR3 is 15 residues long. Germline lookup yields CDR1 SGDLS and CDR2 YYNGEE. The chain's CDR3 is CASSGGSGGAPEQFF. CDR3 bases: TGTGCCAGCAGCGGAGGTAGCGGGGGGGCCCCTGAGCAGTTCTTC.

V usage is TRBV12-3 or TRBV12-4 and J usage is TRBJ2-5; D is uncertain. The CDR3 has 13 amino acids. The ends were cut back, 2 bases at V and 5 bases at J, with 9 bases in the middle. DNA for the CDR3: TGTGCCAGCAGTTTACACTCAGCGGAGACCCAGTACTTC. The encoded protein is CASSLHSAETQYF.

Written as DNA, the CDR3 is TGTGCCAGCAGCCCCCAAGGGGGACAAGCCTATGGCTACACCTTC. Encoded protein: CASSPQGGQAYGYTF. The chain recombines TRBV9 with TRBJ1-2, with TRBD1 as a possible D gene (6 bases). This CDR3 is built from 15 residues. V gave up 4 bases and J gave up 4 bases, with 17 bases separating them. The germline CDR1 and CDR2 sequences are SGDLS and YYNGEE. Together with reference TRBV9 and TRBJ1-2, the CDR3 gives the full variable domain: DSGVTQTPKHLITATGQRVTLRCSPRSGDLSVYWYQQSLDQGLQFLIQYYNGEERAKGNILERFSAQQFPDLHSELNLSSLELGDSALYFCASSPQGGQAYGYTFGSGTRLTVV.